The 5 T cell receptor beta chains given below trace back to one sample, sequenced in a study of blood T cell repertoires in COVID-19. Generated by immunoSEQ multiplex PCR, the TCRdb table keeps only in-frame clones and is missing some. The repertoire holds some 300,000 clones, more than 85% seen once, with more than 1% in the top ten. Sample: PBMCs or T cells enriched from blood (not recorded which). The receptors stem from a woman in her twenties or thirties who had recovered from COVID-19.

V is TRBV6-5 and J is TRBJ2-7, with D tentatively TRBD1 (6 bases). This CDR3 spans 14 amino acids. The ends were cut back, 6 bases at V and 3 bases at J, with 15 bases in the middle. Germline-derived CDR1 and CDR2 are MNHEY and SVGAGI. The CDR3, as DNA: TGTGCCAGCAGCCTTCAATTCAGGGGCTACGAGCAGTACTTC. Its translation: CASSLQFRGYEQYF.

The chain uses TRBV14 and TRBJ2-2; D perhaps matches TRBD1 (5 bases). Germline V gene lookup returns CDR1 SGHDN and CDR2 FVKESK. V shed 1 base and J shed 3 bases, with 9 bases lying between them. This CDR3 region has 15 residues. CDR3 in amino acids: CASSQGATDTGELFF. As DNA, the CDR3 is TGTGCCAGCAGCCAAGGGGCGACAGACACCGGGGAGCTGTTTTTT.

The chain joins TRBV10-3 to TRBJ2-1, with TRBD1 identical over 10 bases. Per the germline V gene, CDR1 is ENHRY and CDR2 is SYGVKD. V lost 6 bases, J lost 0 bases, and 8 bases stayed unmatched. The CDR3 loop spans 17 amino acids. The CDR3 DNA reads TGTGCCATCAGCGCGACAGGGGGCGAAAGCTCCTACAATGAGCAGTTCTTC. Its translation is CAISATGGESSYNEQFF.

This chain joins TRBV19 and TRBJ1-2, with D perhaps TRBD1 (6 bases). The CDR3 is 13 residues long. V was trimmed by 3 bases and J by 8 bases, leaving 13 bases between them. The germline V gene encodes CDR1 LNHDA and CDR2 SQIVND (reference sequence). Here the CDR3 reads CASSIQGQGGYTF. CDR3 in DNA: TGTGCCAGTAGTATCCAGGGGCAGGGCGGCTACACCTTC.

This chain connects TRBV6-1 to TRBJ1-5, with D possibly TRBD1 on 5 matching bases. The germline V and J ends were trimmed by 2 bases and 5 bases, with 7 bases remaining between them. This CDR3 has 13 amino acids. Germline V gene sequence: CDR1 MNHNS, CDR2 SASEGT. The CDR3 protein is CASSERGDQPQHF. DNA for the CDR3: TGTGCCAGCAGTGAACGGGGGGATCAGCCCCAGCATTTT.